A single sample gave rise to the 27 T cell receptor beta chains below, sequenced in a study of blood T cell repertoires in COVID-19. The table came from immunoSEQ multiplex PCR; TCRdb's copy has only in-frame clones and leaves some out. This table holds some 220,000 clones, 65% to 90% found once. Sequencing used peripheral blood. All receptors come from a woman aged 70-85 years with COVID-19, enrolled during active disease.

The V call is TRBV21-1, the J call TRBJ1-2; the table's D call, TRBD1, was not checked against the DNA. TRBV21-1 has pseudogene status. The CDR3 is 13 amino acids. The CDR3 bases are TGTGCCAGAGACAGGTTGCAGACCCATGGCTACACCTTC. It encodes CARDRLQTHGYTF.

The V gene is TRBV7-9, the J gene TRBJ1-1, with D perhaps matching TRBD1 (5 bases). V was cut by 0 bases and J by 7 bases, with 9 bases left in between. The CDR3 is 13 amino acids. Germline loops: CDR1 SEHNR, CDR2 FQNEAQ (reference sequence). The CDR3 nucleotides are TGTGCCAGCAGCTTAGCGCAGGGTAGTGAAGCTTTCTTT. Amino acids: CASSLAQGSEAFF. Full variable domain (rest looked up from reference TRBV7-9 and TRBJ1-1): DTGVSQNPRHKITKRGQNVTFRCDPISEHNRLYWYRQTLGQGPEFLTYFQNEAQLEKSRLLSDRFSAERPKGSFSTLEIQRTEQGDSAMYLCASSLAQGSEAFFGQGTRLTVV.

The V call is TRBV10-2, the J call TRBJ2-2, with a weak D call TRBD2 (5 bases). Germline CDR1 and CDR2: WSHSY and SAAADI. The CDR3 spans 15 residues. V dropped 4 bases and J dropped 2 bases, with 11 bases sitting between them. The CDR3 region has the DNA TGCGCCAGCAGTGTCCGAGCGGTTAACACCGGGGAGCTGTTTTTT. This encodes CASSVRAVNTGELFF.

The chain has TRBV27 and TRBJ2-5, with D unclear. The CDR3 runs 14 residues. The V and J ends lost 5 bases and 1 base respectively, with 11 bases between them. Per the germline V gene, CDR1 is MNHEY and CDR2 is SMNVEV (reference sequence). CDR3 amino acids: CASSPLTFQETQYF. CDR3 nucleotides: TGTGCCAGCAGTCCCCTAACCTTCCAAGAGACCCAGTACTTC.

This clone was seen a single time. The chain employs TRBV19 and TRBJ1-5, with D maybe TRBD1 (6 bases). Germline V CDR1 and CDR2: LNHDA, SQIVND (reference sequence). This CDR3 spans 16 amino acids. V was pared by 3 bases and J by 6 bases, with 18 bases between. The CDR3 loop reads CASSIRSGGVGQPQHF. CDR3 in DNA: TGTGCCAGTAGTATTCGTTCTGGGGGCGTTGGTCAGCCCCAGCATTTT.

The table lists this clone with a count of one. V usage is TRBV5-4 and J usage is TRBJ2-6; D is possibly TRBD2 (7 bases). The CDR3 spans 16 residues. CDR1 and CDR2 from the germline V gene are SGHNT and YYREEE (reference sequence). Trimming removed 3 bases at V and 3 bases at J, with 13 bases between. DNA of the CDR3: TGTGCCAGCAGCTCCCGGGGGGCAAGTGGGGCCAACGTCCTGACTTTC. This gives the protein CASSSRGASGANVLTF.

In this sample, this clone turned up once. The chain links TRBV6-6 to TRBJ2-7; 9 nucleotides match TRBD2. The CDR3 runs 12 residues. V lost 7 bases to trimming and J lost 12 bases; unmatched junction nucleotides: 10. Germline assignment: CDR1 MNHNY and CDR2 SVGAGI (reference sequence). CDR3 residues: CASTISGRGRYF. The CDR3 nucleotides are TGTGCCAGCACCATTAGCGGGAGAGGAAGGTACTTC.

The chain couples TRBV18 to TRBJ2-2; a possible D gene is TRBD1 (5 bases). This CDR3 has 15 amino acids. Between the trimmed V and J ends, which lost 3 bases and 5 bases, there was a span of 13 bases. Per germline, CDR1 KGHSH and CDR2 LQKENI. The CDR3 loop reads CASSPVREGTGELFF. The CDR3 nucleotides are TGTGCCAGCTCACCGGTCAGGGAAGGGACCGGGGAGCTGTTTTTT.

The chain joins TRBV6-5 to TRBJ2-7; no firm D call. The CDR3 sequence is 11 residues long. V lost 4 bases and J 4 bases, leaving 5 bases between the germline ends. CDR1 and CDR2 (germline): MNHEY, SVGAGI. The CDR3 is CASSSTYEQYF. CDR3 nucleotides: TGTGCCAGCAGTTCCACATACGAGCAGTACTTC.

The chain joins TRBV4-3 to TRBJ2-7; the D gene is possibly TRBD1 (6 bases). The germline V and J ends were trimmed by 1 base and 6 bases, with 13 bases remaining between them. Germline CDR1 and CDR2: LGHNA and YSLEER. The CDR3 runs 14 residues. CDR3 nucleotide sequence: TGCGCCAGCAGCCAAGGGACAGCTTCTTCCGAGCAGTACTTC. Translating it yields CASSQGTASSEQYF.

Notes on this clone: A junction boundary mismatches the germline segment, possibly from a read error. This chain uses TRBV5-4 with TRBJ2-7, with D hard to call. This CDR3 is built from 15 residues. Germline CDR1 SGHNT, CDR2 YYREEE (reference sequence). The CDR3 nucleotides are TGTGCCAGCAGCTTGGGGGCCAGCAGCTCCTCCGAGCAGTACTTC. Translation gives CASSLGASSSSEQYF. The variable domain in full, completed from reference TRBV5-4 and TRBJ2-7, reads ETGVTQSPTHLIKTRGQQVTLRCSSQSGHNTVSWYQQALGQGPQFIFQYYREEENGRGNFPPRFSGLQFPNYSSELNVNALELDDSALYLCASSLGASSSSEQYFGPGTRLTVT.

The chain recombines TRBV9 with TRBJ1-3; TRBD1 might be the D (5 bases). The CDR3 runs to 17 residues. The V end was cut by 4 bases, the J end by 1 base, with 18 bases between. Germline CDR1 and CDR2: SGDLS and YYNGEE. In nucleotides, the CDR3 is TGTGCCAGCAGCCCGAGCCCCATGACAGTGTCTGGAAACACCATATATTTT. Translation: CASSPSPMTVSGNTIYF.

The chain employs TRBV19 and TRBJ1-2; D is possibly TRBD1 (5 bases). The CDR3 covers 13 residues. Germline lookup yields CDR1 LNHDA and CDR2 SQIVND (reference sequence). V shed 6 bases and J shed 5 bases, with 13 bases lying between them. For the CDR3, the DNA is TGTGCCAGTAGCGACAGACAGCCTTATGGCTACACCTTC. This translates into CASSDRQPYGYTF.

The chain uses TRBV7-9 and TRBJ2-1; D is unresolved. Germline V gives CDR1 SEHNR, CDR2 FQNEAQ (reference sequence). Trimming stripped 2 bases from V and 8 bases from J, with 16 bases between. The CDR3 has 15 amino acids. This CDR3 reads CASSLTQANIDEQFF. CDR3 nucleotide sequence: TGTGCCAGCAGCTTAACGCAGGCAAATATCGATGAGCAGTTCTTC.

The chain employs TRBV30 and TRBJ2-7; 7 positions agree with TRBD1. Trimming cost V 5 bases and J 2 bases; bases outside gene matches: 6. The CDR3 spans 13 residues. In germline, CDR1 is GTSNPN, CDR2 SVGIG (reference sequence). The CDR3 DNA is TGTGCCTGGCCGGAACAGGGGACCTACGAGCAGTACTTC. It specifies CAWPEQGTYEQYF. The full variable domain, rest sourced from reference TRBV30 and TRBJ2-7, is SQTIHQWPATLVQPVGSPLSLECTVEGTSNPNLYWYRQAAGRGLQLLFYSVGIGQISSEVPQNLSASRPQDRQFILSSKKLLLSDSGFYLCAWPEQGTYEQYFGPGTRLTVT.

This chain connects TRBV16 to TRBJ1-4; TRBD1 matches 8 bases. This CDR3 region has 17 residues. In germline, CDR1 is KGHSY, CDR2 FQNENV. Trimming cost V 1 base and J 6 bases; bases outside gene matches: 10. The CDR3 sequence: CASSQFRWDRRDEKLFF. In nucleotides, the CDR3 is TGTGCCAGCAGCCAATTTCGATGGGACAGGCGAGATGAAAAACTGTTTTTT.

The chain carries TRBV10-3 and TRBJ1-2; 7 positions match TRBD1. V was clipped by 2 bases and J by 7 bases; unmatched bases: 7. CDR1 is ENHRY, CDR2 SYGVKD, per germline. This CDR3 spans 14 amino acids. The CDR3 loop is CAISEGGGAFGYTF. The CDR3 DNA is TGTGCCATCAGTGAGGGAGGGGGCGCGTTTGGCTACACCTTC.

This chain connects TRBV23-1 to TRBJ2-7, with D perhaps TRBD1 (7 bases). TRBV23-1 is an ORF for which the function is uncertain. The CDR3 totals 15 residues. Trimming removed 0 bases from V and 6 bases from J, with 15 bases in between. CDR3 nucleotide sequence: TGCGCCAGCAGTCAATCGTCAGGGGGGCGCGGCGAGCAGTACTTC. Translated: CASSQSSGGRGEQYF.

The rearrangement uses TRBV19 and TRBJ1-2; tentatively, D is TRBD1 (6 bases). Per germline, CDR1 LNHDA and CDR2 SQIVND (reference sequence). V was cut by 4 bases and J by 4 bases, with 13 bases left in between. This CDR3 region has 14 residues. In DNA form, the CDR3 reads TGTGCCAGTAGTACCCGGGGGGGCACCTATGGCTACACCTTC. This encodes CASSTRGGTYGYTF.

The chain is built from TRBV6-5 and TRBJ1-5; a weak D match, TRBD1 (5 bases). Germline V CDR1 and CDR2: MNHEY, SVGAGI. CDR3 length: 15 residues. V was trimmed by 6 bases and J by 2 bases, leaving 14 bases between them. The CDR3 coding sequence is TGTGCCAGCAGCCGAACAGGAGTGGGCAATCAGCCCCAGCATTTT. Translating it yields CASSRTGVGNQPQHF.

The chain joins TRBV19 to TRBJ1-4; 7 bases agree with TRBD1. V was clipped by 6 bases and J by 0 bases; unmatched bases: 10. The germline V gene has CDR1 LNHDA and CDR2 SQIVND (reference sequence). The CDR3 sequence is 17 residues long. The CDR3 is CASRQTGKGTTNEKLFF. Here the CDR3 DNA reads TGTGCCAGTAGACAGACAGGGAAGGGTACAACTAATGAAAAACTGTTTTTT.

The rearrangement links TRBV10-3 to TRBJ1-4, with 8 bases fitting TRBD1. Germline loops: CDR1 ENHRY, CDR2 SYGVKD. V gave up 2 bases and J gave up 3 bases; unmatched junction bases: 5. The CDR3 spans 16 residues. CDR3 in amino acids: CAISEPNRGANEKLFF. The CDR3 DNA reads as TGTGCCATCAGTGAGCCAAACAGGGGGGCTAATGAAAAACTGTTTTTT.

V is TRBV11-3 and J is TRBJ2-7, with D possibly matching TRBD1 (6 bases). Germline V gene lookup returns CDR1 SGHNT and CDR2 YENEEA. This CDR3 is 13 amino acids long. V was clipped by 4 bases and J by 6 bases, with 13 bases between them. CDR3 in amino acids: CASSYTTGSEQYF. The CDR3 region has the DNA TGTGCCAGCAGCTATACCACAGGGTCCGAGCAGTACTTC.

The chain is built from TRBV6-2 or TRBV6-3 and TRBJ1-1; D is perhaps TRBD1 (5 bases). This CDR3 has 15 amino acids. The germline CDR1 and CDR2 sequences are MNHEY and SVGEGT. V gave up 0 bases and J gave up 6 bases, with 14 bases separating them. CDR3 region: CASSYSQGLFPEAFF. CDR3 DNA sequence: TGTGCCAGCAGTTACTCGCAGGGATTGTTCCCTGAAGCTTTCTTT.

Here the CDR3 reads CASIGRGQGDQPQHF. As DNA, the CDR3 is TGTGCCAGTATTGGGAGAGGACAGGGGGATCAGCCCCAGCATTTT. V usage is TRBV19 and J usage is TRBJ1-5, with 10 bases matching TRBD1. V lost 7 bases to trimming and J lost 5 bases; unmatched junction nucleotides: 8. This CDR3 comprises 15 residues. Germline CDR1 is LNHDA and CDR2 is SQIVND (reference sequence). Variable domain in full (rest from reference TRBV19 and TRBJ1-5): DGGITQSPKYLFRKEGQNVTLSCEQNLNHDAMYWYRQDPGQGLRLIYYSQIVNDFQKGDIAEGYSVSREKKESFPLTVTSAQKNPTAFYLCASIGRGQGDQPQHFGDGTRLSIL.

This chain links TRBV11-3 with TRBJ2-1; 9 bases are shared with TRBD2. This CDR3 is 15 amino acids long. Losses at the gene ends were 5 bases for V and 4 bases for J; bases not matched to a gene: 6. Germline V gene sequence: CDR1 SGHNT, CDR2 YENEEA. The CDR3 region has the DNA TGTGCCAGCAGCAAGACTAGCGGAGCTTACAATGAGCAGTTCTTC. It encodes CASSKTSGAYNEQFF.

Ten or more counts support this clone. Other DNA sequences from this sample encode an identical CDR3 as well. This chain's CDR3 is CASSLRGDTEAFF. CDR3 coding DNA: TGTGCCAGCAGCCTACGCGGCGACACTGAAGCTTTCTTT. The chain has TRBV7-3 and TRBJ1-1; D remains unclear. Germline CDR1 and CDR2: SGHTA and FQGTGA. V gave up 5 bases and J gave up 3 bases, with 10 bases separating them. The CDR3 length is 13 residues.